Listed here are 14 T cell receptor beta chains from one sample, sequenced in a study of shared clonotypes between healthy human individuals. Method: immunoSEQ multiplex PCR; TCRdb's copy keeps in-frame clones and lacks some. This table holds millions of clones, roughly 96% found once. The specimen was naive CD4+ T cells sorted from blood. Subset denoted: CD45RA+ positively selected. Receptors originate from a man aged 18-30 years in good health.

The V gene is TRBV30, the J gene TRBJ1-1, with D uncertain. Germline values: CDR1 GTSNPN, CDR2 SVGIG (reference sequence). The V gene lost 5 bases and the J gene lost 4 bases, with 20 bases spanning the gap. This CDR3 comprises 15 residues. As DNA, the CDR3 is TGTGCCTGGCTTTCCGGTATACGCGACGGCACTGAAGCTTTCTTT. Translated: CAWLSGIRDGTEAFF.

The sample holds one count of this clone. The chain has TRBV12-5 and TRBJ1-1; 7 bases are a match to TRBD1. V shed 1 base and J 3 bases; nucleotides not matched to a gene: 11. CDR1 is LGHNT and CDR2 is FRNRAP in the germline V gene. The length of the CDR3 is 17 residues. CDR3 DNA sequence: TGTGCTAGTGGTTTGGAATTAAGGGGGCTCGGGTACACTGAAGCTTTCTTT. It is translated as CASGLELRGLGYTEAFF.

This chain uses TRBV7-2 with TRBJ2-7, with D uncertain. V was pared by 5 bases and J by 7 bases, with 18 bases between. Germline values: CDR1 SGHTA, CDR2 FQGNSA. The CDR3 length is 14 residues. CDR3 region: CASSKDRAPEEQYF. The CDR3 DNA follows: TGTGCCAGCAGCAAAGACCGGGCTCCGGAGGAGCAGTACTTC.

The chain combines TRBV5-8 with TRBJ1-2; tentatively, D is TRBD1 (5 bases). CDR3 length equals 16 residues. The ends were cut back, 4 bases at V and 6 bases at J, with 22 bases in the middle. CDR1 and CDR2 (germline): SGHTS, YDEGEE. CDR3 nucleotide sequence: TGTGCCAGCAGCCAAAACGGGGGAGGCGGGATAAATGGCTACACCTTC. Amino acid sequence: CASSQNGGGGINGYTF.

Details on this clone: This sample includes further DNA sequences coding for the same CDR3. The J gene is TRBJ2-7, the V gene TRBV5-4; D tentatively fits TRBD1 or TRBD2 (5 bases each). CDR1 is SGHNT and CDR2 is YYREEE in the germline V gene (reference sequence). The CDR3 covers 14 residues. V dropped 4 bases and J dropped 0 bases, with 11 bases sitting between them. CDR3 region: CASSPGTLSYEQYF. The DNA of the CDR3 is TGTGCCAGCAGCCCCGGGACCCTCTCCTACGAGCAGTACTTC.

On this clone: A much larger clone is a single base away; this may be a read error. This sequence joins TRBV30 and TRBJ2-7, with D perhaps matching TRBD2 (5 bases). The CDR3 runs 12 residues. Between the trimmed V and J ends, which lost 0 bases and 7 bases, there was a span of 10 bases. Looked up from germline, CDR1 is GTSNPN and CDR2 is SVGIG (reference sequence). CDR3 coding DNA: TGTGCCTGGAGTGTCGGGTCGGGGGAGCAGTACTTC. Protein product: CAWSVGSGEQYF.

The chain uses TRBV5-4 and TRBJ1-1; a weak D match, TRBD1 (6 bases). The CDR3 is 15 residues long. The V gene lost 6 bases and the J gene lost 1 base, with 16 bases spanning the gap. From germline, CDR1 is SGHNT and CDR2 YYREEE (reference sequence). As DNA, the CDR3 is TGTGCCAGCACCCTGTGGGGGGCGCCGAACACTGAAGCTTTCTTT. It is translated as CASTLWGAPNTEAFF.

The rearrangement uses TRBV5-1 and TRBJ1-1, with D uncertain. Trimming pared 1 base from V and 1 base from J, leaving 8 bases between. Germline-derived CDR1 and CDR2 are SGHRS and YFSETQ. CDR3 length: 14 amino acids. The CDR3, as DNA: TGCGCCAGCAGCTTGACACCTCCGAACACTGAAGCTTTCTTT. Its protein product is CASSLTPPNTEAFF.

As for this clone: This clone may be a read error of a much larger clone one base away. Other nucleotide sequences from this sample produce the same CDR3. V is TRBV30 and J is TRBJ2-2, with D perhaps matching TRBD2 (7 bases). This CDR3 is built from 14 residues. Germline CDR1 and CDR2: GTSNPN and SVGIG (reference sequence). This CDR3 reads CARAQMGGPGELFF. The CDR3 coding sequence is TGTGCTCGGGCGCAAATGGGGGGGCCCGGGGAGCTGTTTTTT.

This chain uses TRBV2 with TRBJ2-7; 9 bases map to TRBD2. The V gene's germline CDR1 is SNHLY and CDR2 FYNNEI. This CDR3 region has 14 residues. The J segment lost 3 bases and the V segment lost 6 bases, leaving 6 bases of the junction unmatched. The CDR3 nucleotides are TGTGCCAGCAGGGTACTAGCGGGTCTCTACGAGCAGTACTTC. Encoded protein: CASRVLAGLYEQYF.

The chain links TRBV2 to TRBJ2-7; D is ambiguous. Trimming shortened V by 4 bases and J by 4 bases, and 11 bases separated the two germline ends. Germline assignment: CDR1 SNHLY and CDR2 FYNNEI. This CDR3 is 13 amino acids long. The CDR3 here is CASSVQTGYEQYF. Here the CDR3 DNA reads TGTGCCAGCAGTGTCCAGACCGGGTACGAGCAGTACTTC.

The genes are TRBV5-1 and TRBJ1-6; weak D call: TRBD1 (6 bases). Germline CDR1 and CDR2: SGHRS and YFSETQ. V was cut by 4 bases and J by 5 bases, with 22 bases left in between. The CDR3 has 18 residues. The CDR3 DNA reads TGCGCCAGCAGCCCTAGGACAGTGCCGCAGCACAATAATTCACCCCTCCACTTT. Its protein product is CASSPRTVPQHNNSPLHF.

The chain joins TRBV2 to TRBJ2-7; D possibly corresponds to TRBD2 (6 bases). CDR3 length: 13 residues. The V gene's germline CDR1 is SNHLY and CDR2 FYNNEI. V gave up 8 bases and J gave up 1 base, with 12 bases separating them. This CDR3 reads CASVGGISYEQYF. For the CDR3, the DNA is TGTGCCAGCGTAGGCGGGATTTCCTACGAGCAGTACTTC.

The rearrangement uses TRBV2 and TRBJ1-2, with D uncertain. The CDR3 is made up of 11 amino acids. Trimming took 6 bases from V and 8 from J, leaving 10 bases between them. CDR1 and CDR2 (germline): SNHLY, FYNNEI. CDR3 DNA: TGTGCCAGCAGCCTCACCGGGGGCTACACCTTC. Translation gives CASSLTGGYTF.